The 23 T cell receptor beta chains below were found in one sample sequenced in a study of cytomegalovirus exposure and HLA in healthy donors. PCR primers comprised 60 Vbeta and 13 Jbeta primers. Measured with immunoSEQ multiplex PCR; TCRdb has only the in-frame clones, and not every one. Its table lists roughly 69,000 clones. Material: PBMCs. These receptors were collected from a woman aged 25 to 39 in good health and CMV-seronegative.

The chain uses TRBV6-5 and TRBJ1-5; D call uncertain. Trimming took off 0 bases at V and 0 bases at J, with 6 bases between the two ends. There are 15 residues in the CDR3. CDR1 is MNHEY, CDR2 SVGAGI, per germline. CDR3 sequence (DNA): TGTGCCAGCAGTTACTCACTGTATAGCAATCAGCCCCAGCATTTT. This gives the protein CASSYSLYSNQPQHF.

The chain recombines TRBV7-2 with TRBJ2-3; 12 bases are a match to TRBD2. The CDR3 runs 19 residues. Per the germline V gene, CDR1 is SGHTA and CDR2 is FQGNSA. V shed 5 bases and J 0 bases; nucleotides not matched to a gene: 12. DNA for the CDR3: TGTGCCAGCAGCCCCTACCCCCGGACTAGCGGGATGAGCACAGATACGCAGTATTTT. Amino acid sequence: CASSPYPRTSGMSTDTQYF.

V and J are TRBV20-1 and TRBJ1-2; possible D gene TRBD1, 5 bases. The ends were cut back, 6 bases at V and 5 bases at J, with 10 bases in the middle. The CDR3 covers 11 residues. Germline V lookup: CDR1 DFQATT, CDR2 SNEGSKA (reference sequence). In nucleotides, the CDR3 is TGCAGTGCCCCTGACAGTTATGGCTACACCTTC. Translated, it gives CSAPDSYGYTF.

The V gene is TRBV6-4, the J gene TRBJ2-1, with D hard to call. Trimming pared 0 bases from V and 4 bases from J, leaving 4 bases between. The CDR3 consists of 13 residues. Germline lookup yields CDR1 MRHNA and CDR2 SNTAGT. This chain's CDR3 is CASSDSEYNEQFF. The CDR3 DNA reads as TGTGCCAGCAGTGACTCGGAGTACAATGAGCAGTTCTTC.

The V gene is TRBV6-5, the J gene TRBJ1-1; possibly TRBD1 for D (5 bases). The CDR3 runs to 13 residues. Germline CDR1 MNHEY, CDR2 SVGAGI. V was shortened by 7 bases and J by 2 bases, with 11 bases between the two germline ends. The CDR3 here is CASNRQRNTEAFF. CDR3 DNA: TGTGCCAGCAACCGACAGAGAAACACTGAAGCTTTCTTT.

The chain joins TRBV6-6 to TRBJ2-2, with 10 nucleotides matching TRBD2. V gave up 2 bases and J gave up 2 bases; unmatched junction bases: 2. Germline CDR1 MNHNY, CDR2 SVGAGI (reference sequence). The CDR3 consists of 16 residues. The CDR3 spells CASSYPSGGNTGELFF. In nucleotides, the CDR3 is TGTGCCAGCAGTTACCCTAGCGGGGGAAACACCGGGGAGCTGTTTTTT.

The rearrangement links TRBV30 to TRBJ2-7; D is possibly TRBD1 (6 bases). Germline V gene lookup returns CDR1 GTSNPN and CDR2 SVGIG (reference sequence). The CDR3 is 12 residues long. V shed 7 bases and J shed 2 bases, with 12 bases lying between them. DNA of the CDR3: TGTGCCTACCGGGACAATACCTACGAGCAGTACTTC. Its translation is CAYRDNTYEQYF.

The genes are TRBV27 and TRBJ2-1; D remains unclear. The germline CDR1 and CDR2 sequences are MNHEY and SMNVEV (reference sequence). V was cut by 3 bases and J by 5 bases, with 14 bases left in between. CDR3 length: 15 residues. CDR3 amino acids: CASSFQNWRNNEQFF. The CDR3 region has the DNA TGTGCCAGCAGTTTCCAGAATTGGAGAAACAATGAGCAGTTCTTC.

The V call is TRBV18, the J call TRBJ1-1, with 7 bases fitting TRBD1. The CDR3 is 16 amino acids. CDR1 KGHSH and CDR2 LQKENI come from the germline V gene. J lost 5 bases, V lost 3 bases, and 12 bases had no gene match. In DNA form, the CDR3 reads TGTGCCAGCTCACCGGGTTCAGGGGGGTTCTTGACTGAAGCTTTCTTT. Translated, it gives CASSPGSGGFLTEAFF.

This chain joins TRBV5-6 and TRBJ2-2; 7 bases map to TRBD1. The germline V gene encodes CDR1 SGHDT and CDR2 YYEEEE. V was pared by 3 bases and J by 5 bases, with 10 bases of the junction left unmatched. The CDR3 length is 16 residues. The CDR3 here is CASSWETGIETGELFF. The DNA for the CDR3 is TGTGCCAGCAGCTGGGAGACAGGGATTGAAACCGGGGAGCTGTTTTTT.

The chain uses TRBV6-1 and TRBJ2-5; 9 bases map to TRBD1. CDR1 and CDR2 from the germline V gene are MNHNS and SASEGT. Trimming removed 10 bases from V and 4 bases from J; junction bases left unmatched: 10. This CDR3 spans 14 amino acids. CDR3 in amino acids: CATETGGEGETQYF. In DNA, the CDR3 is TGTGCCACTGAGACAGGGGGGGAAGGAGAGACCCAGTACTTC.

V usage is TRBV30 and J usage is TRBJ2-1; 12 bases are a match to TRBD2. V dropped 0 bases and J dropped 7; count of bases not matched to a gene: 10. The CDR3 consists of 17 residues. In germline, CDR1 is GTSNPN, CDR2 SVGIG (reference sequence). The CDR3 loop reads CAWSVPLTSGRSNEQFF. The CDR3 DNA is TGTGCCTGGAGTGTCCCTCTCACTAGCGGGAGGTCTAATGAGCAGTTCTTC.

For this clone: One end of the junction fails to match germline, which may point to a read error. This sequence joins TRBV5-1 and TRBJ2-7; 7 nucleotides agree with TRBD1. This CDR3 has 14 amino acids. Germline lookup yields CDR1 SGHRS and CDR2 YFSETQ. The chain's CDR3 is CASSLTGKSYEQYF. The CDR3 DNA follows: TGTGCCAGCAGCTTGACAGGGAAGTCCTACGAGCAGTACTTC. The full variable domain, completed using reference TRBV5-1 and TRBJ2-7, is KAGVTQTPRYLIKTRGQQVTLSCSPISGHRSVSWYQQTPGQGLQFLFEYFSETQRNKGNFPGRFSGRQFSNSRSEMNVSTLELGDSALYLCASSLTGKSYEQYFGPGTRLTVT.

The chain employs TRBV30 and TRBJ1-6, with 10 bases identical to TRBD1. Germline CDR1 is GTSNPN and CDR2 is SVGIG (reference sequence). V lost 2 bases to trimming and J lost 8 bases; unmatched junction nucleotides: 3. The CDR3 is 14 amino acids. CDR3 DNA sequence: TGTGCCTGGAGTACCGGGACAGGGGATTCACCCCTCCACTTT. Encoded protein: CAWSTGTGDSPLHF.

V usage is TRBV9 and J usage is TRBJ2-5, with 7 bases fitting TRBD1. This CDR3 has 14 residues. CDR1 SGDLS and CDR2 YYNGEE come from the germline V gene. V shed 4 bases, J shed 5 bases, and the junction held 8 bases outside the gene matches. The DNA of the CDR3 is TGTGCCAGCAGCCCATGGGGACAGCGGGAGACCCAGTACTTC. Translated: CASSPWGQRETQYF.

The chain joins TRBV4-1 to TRBJ2-3; D ambiguous. In germline, CDR1 is MGHRA, CDR2 YSYEKL. The V gene lost 1 base and the J gene lost 2 bases, with 13 bases spanning the gap. The CDR3 has 16 residues. DNA for the CDR3: TGCGCCAGCAGCCAAGTAGACTTGATAATCACAGATACGCAGTATTTT. It encodes CASSQVDLIITDTQYF.

The CDR3 sequence is CASSQEGYEQYF. DNA for the CDR3: TGTGCCAGCAGCCAAGAGGGTTACGAGCAGTACTTC. V and J are TRBV28 and TRBJ2-7; tentatively, D is TRBD2 (5 bases). V was pared by 6 bases and J by 4 bases, with 10 bases between. This CDR3 is built from 12 residues. Germline V gene sequence: CDR1 MDHEN, CDR2 SYDVKM.

J is TRBJ2-3 and V is TRBV10-1, with 8 nucleotides matching TRBD1. CDR1 is WNHNN, CDR2 SYGVQD, per germline (reference sequence). The CDR3 length is 13 residues. V was clipped by 10 bases and J by 0 bases; unmatched bases: 3. The CDR3 DNA reads TGCGCCACCGGACAGGGAAGCACAGATACGCAGTATTTT. Its translation is CATGQGSTDTQYF.

V and J are TRBV7-9 and TRBJ2-3, with D tentatively TRBD2 (6 bases). Between the trimmed V and J ends, which lost 5 bases and 1 base, there was a span of 10 bases. The CDR3 length is 14 residues. Germline V gene lookup returns CDR1 SEHNR and CDR2 FQNEAQ (reference sequence). The CDR3 coding sequence is TGTGCCAGCAGCCCCGGGAGTGGCACAGATACGCAGTATTTT. Encoded protein: CASSPGSGTDTQYF. The whole variable domain, remainder taken from reference TRBV7-9 and TRBJ2-3, is DTGVSQNPRHKITKRGQNVTFRCDPISEHNRLYWYRQTLGQGPEFLTYFQNEAQLEKSRLLSDRFSAERPKGSFSTLEIQRTEQGDSAMYLCASSPGSGTDTQYFGPGTRLTVL.

The chain couples TRBV18 to TRBJ2-1, with D perhaps matching TRBD1 (6 bases). Between the trimmed V and J ends, which lost 8 bases and 2 bases, there was a span of 19 bases. CDR1 is KGHSH, CDR2 LQKENI, per germline. The CDR3 is 16 residues long. The CDR3 sequence is CASARGQGIPYNEQFF. In nucleotides, the CDR3 is TGTGCCAGCGCACGGGGCCAGGGGATTCCCTACAATGAGCAGTTCTTC. Based on the CDR3 plus reference TRBV18 and TRBJ2-1, the full variable domain is NAGVMQNPRHLVRRRGQEARLRCSPMKGHSHVYWYRQLPEEGLKFMVYLQKENIIDESGMPKERFSAEFPKEGPSILRIQQVVRGDSAAYFCASARGQGIPYNEQFFGPGTRLTVL.

Concerning this clone itself: The junction does not match germline at one end; this may be a read error. V gene TRBV18 combines with J gene TRBJ1-5, with unresolved D. Germline CDR1 KGHSH, CDR2 LQKENI. The CDR3 runs to 16 residues. The CDR3 sequence: CASAPSEVRSNQPQHF. Written as DNA, the CDR3 is TGTGCCAGCGCACCGTCCGAGGTTAGGAGCAATCAGCCCCAGCATTTT.

The J gene is TRBJ1-6, the V gene TRBV6-4, with 8 nucleotides matching TRBD1. Germline CDR1 is MRHNA and CDR2 is SNTAGT. The ends lost 4 bases at V and 8 bases at J; junction bases unmatched: 4. The CDR3 has 14 amino acids. DNA of the CDR3: TGTGCCAGCAGTGCCGGGACAGGTGATTCACCCCTCCACTTT. Translation gives CASSAGTGDSPLHF.

CDR3 nucleotide sequence: TGCGCCAGCACGGCGGGGCTAGGACAGCCCCAGCATTTT. Translating gives CASTAGLGQPQHF. The rearrangement uses TRBV5-1 and TRBJ1-5; a weak D match, TRBD1 (5 bases). Trimming took 6 bases from V and 7 from J, leaving 14 bases between them. The CDR3 runs to 13 residues. Germline lookup yields CDR1 SGHRS and CDR2 YFSETQ.